What follows are 4 T cell receptor beta chains derived from one specimen sequenced in a study of blood T cell repertoires in COVID-19 (dated by TCRdb to the early 2020s). The library came from the immunoSEQ multiplex PCR assay. The table was pulled from immuneACCESS by TCRdb, which kept in-frame rearrangements only. Such tables lose some clones; where checked, under half of the loss comes from unresolved V genes, and the rest has no known cause. The sample profile shows just under 45,000 clones; roughly four fifths of them were found once. Nearly 45% of the sample belongs to the ten largest clones. Source material: peripheral blood. The receptors derive from a human donor in a cohort sampled during active COVID-19.

The chain combines TRBV9 with TRBJ1-6; D ambiguous. CDR1 SGDLS and CDR2 YYNGEE come from the germline V gene. The CDR3 length is 15 residues. Trimming took 0 bases from V and 5 from J, leaving 9 bases between them. This CDR3 reads CASSVGRPHNSPLHF. The CDR3 coding sequence is TGTGCCAGCAGCGTAGGGAGGCCCCATAATTCACCCCTCCACTTT. The full variable domain, completed using reference TRBV9 and TRBJ1-6, is DSGVTQTPKHLITATGQRVTLRCSPRSGDLSVYWYQQSLDQGLQFLIQYYNGEERAKGNILERFSAQQFPDLHSELNLSSLELGDSALYFCASSVGRPHNSPLHFGNGTRLTVT.

The V and J genes are TRBV14 and TRBJ1-5, with D perhaps TRBD1 (5 bases). Germline V lookup: CDR1 SGHDN, CDR2 FVKESK. V lost 5 bases, J lost 3 bases, and 8 bases lay in between. The CDR3 has 13 residues. This CDR3 is CASSMGPNQPQHF. Here the CDR3 DNA reads TGTGCCAGCAGCATGGGGCCCAATCAGCCCCAGCATTTT.

This clone has more than one count but fewer than ten. V gene TRBV2 combines with J gene TRBJ1-5, with D perhaps TRBD1 (6 bases). Trimming shortened V by 4 bases and J by 0 bases, and 19 bases separated the two germline ends. Per germline, CDR1 SNHLY and CDR2 FYNNEI. CDR3 length equals 18 residues. Here the CDR3 DNA reads TGTGCCAGCAGTGTGACAGGCCGACCAACATATAGCAATCAGCCCCAGCATTTT. It codes for CASSVTGRPTYSNQPQHF.

The CDR3 reads CASSYLAGAVTGELFF. CDR3 coding DNA: TGTGCCAGCAGCTACTTAGCGGGGGCCGTCACCGGGGAGCTGTTTTTT. The chain links TRBV11-2 to TRBJ2-2; 9 bases line up with TRBD2. The J segment lost 4 bases and the V segment lost 4 bases, leaving 7 bases of the junction unmatched. The germline gives CDR1 SGHAT, CDR2 FQNNGV. CDR3 length equals 16 residues.